Listed below are T cell receptor beta chains from one sample, sequenced in a study of T cells after somatic rescue of genetic block. Sequencing used immunoSEQ multiplex PCR; TCRdb keeps in-frame clones, though not all of them. The table lists about 88,000 clones, 70% to 90% of them singletons. Sequencing used peripheral blood mononuclear cells (PBMCs). Source of these receptors: a woman aged 18 to 35. The CDR3 runs from the conserved cysteine through the conserved F or W. D genes are given only for firm matches. Not every row has a clone size; where given, it reads once, few, many or a size class.

DNA: TGTGCCAGCAACCCGACTTCACTCAGGGGGGAGACCCAGTACTTC
CDR3: CASNPTSLRGETQYF
V: TRBV6-5
size: -
D: TRBD1
J: TRBJ2-5

DNA: TGTGCCAGCAGTTTGGGCAGGGTTGCCCTTAATAGCAATCAGCCCCAGCATTTT
CDR3: CASSLGRVALNSNQPQHF
V: TRBV27
size: -
D: -
J: TRBJ1-5

DNA: TGTGCCAGCAGGGGGGAGATCACCTACAATGAGCAGTTCTTC
CDR3: CASRGEITYNEQFF
V: TRBV6-1
size: -
D: -
J: TRBJ2-1

DNA: TGTGCCAGCAGTTTTTCGGGTTTCTCTGGGGCCAACGTCCTGACTTTC
CDR3: CASSFSGFSGANVLTF
V: TRBV28
size: few
D: -
J: TRBJ2-6

DNA: TGCGCCAGCAGCTTGGGACTAGCGGAGGGCTACGAGCAGTACTTC
CDR3: CASSLGLAEGYEQYF
V: TRBV5-1
size: once
D: TRBD2
J: TRBJ2-7

DNA: TGTGCCAGCACCTCGGCCAATAACTATGGCTACACCTTC
CDR3: CASTSANNYGYTF
V: TRBV28
size: -
D: -
J: TRBJ1-2

DNA: TGTGCCAGCAGCTTAGTACCGCCAGAGACCCAGTACTTC
CDR3: CASSLVPPETQYF
V: TRBV7-2
size: -
D: -
J: TRBJ2-5

DNA: TGTGCCAGCAGTGAAGCTGGCTGGGGTAAAGAGACCCAGTACTTC
CDR3: CASSEAGWGKETQYF
V: TRBV6-1
size: -
D: -
J: TRBJ2-5

DNA: TGTGCCAGCAGCCCCAGAGCTAGCGGTTCCTACGAGCAGTACTTC
CDR3: CASSPRASGSYEQYF
V: TRBV7-9
size: -
D: TRBD2
J: TRBJ2-7

DNA: TGTGCTAGTGGTCCGCTGAGCGGGATCGCCTACGAGCAGTACTTC
CDR3: CASGPLSGIAYEQYF
V: TRBV12-5
size: -
D: TRBD2
J: TRBJ2-7

DNA: TGCGCCAGCACCCCCAGTTCTGGAAACACCATATATTTT
CDR3: CASTPSSGNTIYF
V: TRBV4-1
size: -
D: -
J: TRBJ1-3

DNA: TGTGCCAGCCCCTCTGTCGGCCTAGGCTATGGCTACACCTTC
CDR3: CASPSVGLGYGYTF
V: TRBV6-1
size: -
D: -
J: TRBJ1-2

DNA: TGTGCCTGGAGCGATCGGCCAGATGAAGCTTTCTTT
CDR3: CAWSDRPDEAFF
V: TRBV30
size: -
D: -
J: TRBJ1-1

DNA: TGTGCCAGCAGTTTAGGGGGGGCCCACACAGATACGCAGTATTTT
CDR3: CASSLGGAHTDTQYF
V: TRBV28
size: -
D: -
J: TRBJ2-3

DNA: TGTGCCAGCAGTTACTTGACAGGGGTCGAGCAGTTCTTC
CDR3: CASSYLTGVEQFF
V: TRBV6-6
size: -
D: TRBD1
J: TRBJ2-1

DNA: TGTGCCAGTAGTAGCGGGAGGCTACTGTACGAGCAGTACTTC
CDR3: CASSSGRLLYEQYF
V: TRBV19
size: -
D: TRBD2
J: TRBJ2-7

DNA: TGTGCCAGCAGTGACCCCCGTTCGGTAGCGGACTACGAGCAGTACTTC
CDR3: CASSDPRSVADYEQYF
V: TRBV2
size: -
D: -
J: TRBJ2-7

DNA: TGCGCCAGCAGCTTGTCCGGGCAGGCTGGAAACACCATATATTTT
CDR3: CASSLSGQAGNTIYF
V: TRBV5-1
size: -
D: -
J: TRBJ1-3

DNA: TGTGCCAGCAGCTTAACCGACAGGAATCAGCCCCAGCATTTT
CDR3: CASSLTDRNQPQHF
V: TRBV7-6
size: once
D: -
J: TRBJ1-5

DNA: TGTGCCAGCAGCGTAGAGGTGGTCGGGACCGGCTATGGCTACACCTTC
CDR3: CASSVEVVGTGYGYTF
V: TRBV9
size: -
D: -
J: TRBJ1-2

DNA: TGCGCCAGCAGCCAAGAACCGGGACAGGGCCGTTATGGCTACACCTTC
CDR3: CASSQEPGQGRYGYTF
V: TRBV4-1
size: -
D: TRBD1
J: TRBJ1-2

DNA: TGTGCCAGCAGCTTAGAAGGCAGTAACACCGGGGAGCTGTTTTTT
CDR3: CASSLEGSNTGELFF
V: TRBV7-9
size: -
D: -
J: TRBJ2-2

DNA: TGTGCCGCTACCTCTGGACTAACTGGCTACACCTTC
CDR3: CAATSGLTGYTF
V: TRBV30
size: -
D: -
J: TRBJ1-2

DNA: TGTGCCTGGAGCCCCCCCGGATGGTACAATGAGCAGTTCTTC
CDR3: CAWSPPGWYNEQFF
V: TRBV30
size: once
D: -
J: TRBJ2-1

DNA: TGTGCCAGCAGCGTAGCTCCCGATAGGGTTCGTGGCTACACCTTC
CDR3: CASSVAPDRVRGYTF
V: TRBV9
size: once
D: -
J: TRBJ1-2

DNA: TGTGCCAGCAGCAGCGGCGGGACGGGTGCAGGTACTGGAAACACCATATATTTT
CDR3: CASSSGGTGAGTGNTIYF
V: TRBV21-1
size: -
D: -
J: TRBJ1-3

DNA: TGTGCCAGCAGTTTCGGCGGGAGCTCCTACGAGCAGTACTTC
CDR3: CASSFGGSSYEQYF
V: TRBV6-5
size: once
D: TRBD2
J: TRBJ2-7

DNA: TGTGCCAGCAGTAGGGCGATGATTAATGAAAAACTGTTTTTT
CDR3: CASSRAMINEKLFF
V: TRBV6-6
size: -
D: -
J: TRBJ1-4

DNA: TGCGCCAGCAGCGCGACAGGGGGTTTTAATGAAAAACTGTTTTTT
CDR3: CASSATGGFNEKLFF
V: TRBV5-1
size: -
D: TRBD1
J: TRBJ1-4

DNA: TGTGCCAGCAGCGTAGCTAGCGCCGTCTCCTACGAGCAGTACTTC
CDR3: CASSVASAVSYEQYF
V: TRBV9
size: -
D: -
J: TRBJ2-7

DNA: TGTGCCAGCAGTTTACAGGGGAAATCCTACGAGCAGTACTTC
CDR3: CASSLQGKSYEQYF
V: TRBV27
size: -
D: -
J: TRBJ2-7

DNA: TGTGCCAGCAGCTTGTTGCGGGAGGGATACAATGAGCAGTTCTTC
CDR3: CASSLLREGYNEQFF
V: TRBV5-8
size: -
D: TRBD2
J: TRBJ2-1

DNA: TGCGCCAGCAGCTTGGGGTGGGGGAACTCCGGCTATGGCTACACCTTC
CDR3: CASSLGWGNSGYGYTF
V: TRBV5-1
size: -
D: -
J: TRBJ1-2

DNA: TGTGCCAGTAGTATGCGGGACATAGGGACGCAGTATTTT
CDR3: CASSMRDIGTQYF
V: TRBV19
size: -
D: -
J: TRBJ2-3

DNA: TGTGCCAGCTCACCCGGGACAGGGTTCCAAGAGACCCAGTACTTC
CDR3: CASSPGTGFQETQYF
V: TRBV18
size: -
D: TRBD1
J: TRBJ2-5

DNA: TGTGCCAGCAGCTCGTTGCTGGACGGGGTCACTAACGAGCAGTACTTC
CDR3: CASSSLLDGVTNEQYF
V: TRBV5-5
size: -
D: -
J: TRBJ2-7

DNA: TGTGCCTGGAGTGCCCCCGGACCTTACCAAGAGACCCAGTACTTC
CDR3: CAWSAPGPYQETQYF
V: TRBV30
size: -
D: -
J: TRBJ2-5

DNA: TGTGCCAGCAGCAGTTCCGGACAGGGGGTAAACGAGCAGTACTTC
CDR3: CASSSSGQGVNEQYF
V: TRBV28
size: -
D: TRBD1
J: TRBJ2-7

DNA: TGTGCCAGCAGCTTGGTGGGCAGGGTGGCGGACACTGAAGCTTTCTTT
CDR3: CASSLVGRVADTEAFF
V: TRBV5-6
size: -
D: -
J: TRBJ1-1

DNA: TGTGCCAGCAGCCCCCCCCCACTAGCGGCGAACACCGGGGAGCTGTTTTTT
CDR3: CASSPPPLAANTGELFF
V: TRBV4-2
size: -
D: TRBD2
J: TRBJ2-2

DNA: TGTGCCAGCAGTTTACTAACAGGGGGCACTGAAGCTTTCTTT
CDR3: CASSLLTGGTEAFF
V: TRBV27
size: -
D: TRBD1
J: TRBJ1-1

DNA: TGTGCCAGCAGTTCGGACCCGAGCTCCTACAATGAGCAGTTCTTC
CDR3: CASSSDPSSYNEQFF
V: TRBV28
size: -
D: -
J: TRBJ2-1

DNA: TGCAGCGTGGAGGGTTTCGGAACCCTGTCCTACGAGCAGTACTTC
CDR3: CSVEGFGTLSYEQYF
V: TRBV29-1
size: -
D: -
J: TRBJ2-7

DNA: TGTGCCATAGCGCAGCAGAACACTGAAGCTTTCTTT
CDR3: CAIAQQNTEAFF
V: TRBV7-9
size: once
D: -
J: TRBJ1-1

DNA: TGCAGCGTCTCCGACAGGGAGTCCGAGCAGTACTTC
CDR3: CSVSDRESEQYF
V: TRBV29-1
size: -
D: TRBD1
J: TRBJ2-7

DNA: TGTGCCAGCAGTTACTCGAACCTTAACTATGGCTACACCTTC
CDR3: CASSYSNLNYGYTF
V: TRBV6-6
size: -
D: -
J: TRBJ1-2

DNA: TGTGCCAGCAGTTTATTACCGGGCCCTACCTACGAGCAGTACTTC
CDR3: CASSLLPGPTYEQYF
V: TRBV28
size: -
D: -
J: TRBJ2-7

DNA: TGTGCCAGCAGCCTCCCAGCCACAGGCCGCTCCTACGAGCAGTACTTC
CDR3: CASSLPATGRSYEQYF
V: TRBV5-6
size: -
D: -
J: TRBJ2-7